The next 9 T cell receptor beta chains were all read from a single sample in a study of blood T cell repertoires in COVID-19. Clones were sequenced by immunoSEQ multiplex PCR, and TCRdb holds only the in-frame ones, with some missing. The table has roughly 120,000 clones, 75% to 85% seen once. The source material was peripheral blood. The receptors were gathered from a woman older than 75 with acute or convalescent COVID-19.

The genes are TRBV19 and TRBJ2-7, with TRBD2 identical over 9 bases. The CDR3 is made up of 15 amino acids. Per the germline V gene, CDR1 is LNHDA and CDR2 is SQIVND (reference sequence). The trim removed 5 bases at V and 4 bases at J, leaving 9 bases unmatched. In DNA form, the CDR3 reads TGTGCCAGTAGTCCGATAGCGGGAGCGGGATACGAGCAGTACTTC. Translated, it gives CASSPIAGAGYEQYF. The complete variable domain, with remaining parts taken from reference TRBV19 and TRBJ2-7, reads DGGITQSPKYLFRKEGQNVTLSCEQNLNHDAMYWYRQDPGQGLRLIYYSQIVNDFQKGDIAEGYSVSREKKESFPLTVTSAQKNPTAFYLCASSPIAGAGYEQYFGPGTRLTVT.

A remark on this clone: Other DNA sequences from this sample encode an identical CDR3 as well. The chain has TRBV5-1 and TRBJ2-3, with TRBD2 matching 8 bases. Germline values: CDR1 SGHRS, CDR2 YFSETQ. J gave up 6 bases and V 0 bases, and 6 bases lay outside the gene matches. CDR3 length: 15 amino acids. The CDR3 loop is CASSLEGSGADTQYF. The CDR3 nucleotides are TGCGCCAGCAGCTTGGAAGGTAGCGGGGCTGATACGCAGTATTTT.

The chain uses TRBV5-4 and TRBJ2-2; the D gene is possibly TRBD1 (6 bases). The CDR3 covers 16 residues. Germline CDR1 and CDR2: SGHNT and YYREEE (reference sequence). V was pared by 4 bases and J by 4 bases, with 17 bases between. CDR3 sequence (DNA): TGTGCCAGCAGCAGGGGACCAGGGGAAGGCACCGGGGAGCTGTTTTTT. This translates into CASSRGPGEGTGELFF.

The V call is TRBV19, the J call TRBJ2-7; D perhaps matches TRBD2 (5 bases). The CDR3 is 14 residues long. V dropped 1 base and J dropped 3 bases, with 10 bases sitting between them. Germline CDR1 and CDR2: LNHDA and SQIVND (reference sequence). The CDR3 here is CASSIAREGYEQYF. CDR3 nucleotides: TGTGCCAGTAGTATAGCCAGAGAGGGCTACGAGCAGTACTTC.

This clone has more than one count but fewer than ten. V gene TRBV5-6 combines with J gene TRBJ1-5, with D hard to call. The CDR3 spans 17 residues. The germline V and J ends were trimmed by 0 bases and 3 bases, with 16 bases remaining between them. Germline V gene sequence: CDR1 SGHDT, CDR2 YYEEEE. In DNA, the CDR3 is TGTGCCAGCAGCTTGGGTCGGGGTGATGAGTCCAATCAGCCCCAGCATTTT. Translated: CASSLGRGDESNQPQHF.

V and J are TRBV3-1 (or the pseudogene TRBV3-2) and TRBJ1-1, with 11 bases aligning to TRBD1. Germline V lookup: CDR1 LGHDT, CDR2 YNNKEL (reference sequence). The CDR3 length is 16 residues. J lost 7 bases, V lost 4 bases, and 11 bases had no gene match. The CDR3 DNA is TGTGCCAGCAGCCGAGTTTATCCCGGGACAGGGGGTGAAGCTTTCTTT. Its protein is CASSRVYPGTGGEAFF.

The chain uses TRBV21-1 and TRBJ1-2; the table's D call TRBD1 went unverified against the DNA. TRBV21-1 is a pseudogene locus. The CDR3 covers 14 residues. Here the CDR3 reads CASSKVQGGYGYTF. The CDR3 nucleotides are TGTGCCAGCAGCAAAGTGCAGGGGGGCTATGGCTACACCTTC.

The chain uses TRBV19 and TRBJ2-7; 8 bases match TRBD1. Germline CDR1 LNHDA, CDR2 SQIVND (reference sequence). Unmatched junction bases numbered 6, after V lost 5 bases and J lost 3 bases. The CDR3 sequence is 14 residues long. CDR3 sequence reads: CASSSRTGNYEQYF. Here the CDR3 DNA reads TGTGCCAGTAGTTCGAGGACAGGGAACTACGAGCAGTACTTC.

This clone was recorded only once. This chain's CDR3 is CASSQDTASAGGEQFF. The CDR3 DNA is TGTGCCAGCAGCCAAGATACGGCTAGCGCCGGCGGGGAGCAGTTCTTC. The rearrangement uses TRBV14 and TRBJ2-1; D perhaps matches TRBD2 (6 bases). CDR1 and CDR2 (germline): SGHDN, FVKESK. This CDR3 spans 16 amino acids. V was shortened by 0 bases and J by 10 bases, with 19 bases between the two germline ends.